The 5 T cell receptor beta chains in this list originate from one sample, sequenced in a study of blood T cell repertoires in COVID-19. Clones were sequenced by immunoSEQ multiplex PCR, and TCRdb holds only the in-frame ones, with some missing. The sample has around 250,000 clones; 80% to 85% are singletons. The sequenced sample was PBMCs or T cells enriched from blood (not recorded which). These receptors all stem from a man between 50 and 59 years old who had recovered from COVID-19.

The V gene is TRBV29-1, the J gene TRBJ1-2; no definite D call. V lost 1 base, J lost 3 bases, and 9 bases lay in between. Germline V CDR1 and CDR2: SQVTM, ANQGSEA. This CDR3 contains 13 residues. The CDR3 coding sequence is TGCAGCGTTGAAGGTTGGGCAGACTATGGCTACACCTTC. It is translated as CSVEGWADYGYTF.

As DNA, the CDR3 is TGTGCCAGCAGCCCATTCGACAGGTCGAATTCACCCCTCCACTTT. Translated, it gives CASSPFDRSNSPLHF. The V call is TRBV7-9, the J call TRBJ1-6; possibly TRBD1 for D (6 bases). Deletions cut 5 bases from V and 7 bases from J, with 15 bases between. The V gene's germline CDR1 is SEHNR and CDR2 FQNEAQ (reference sequence). The CDR3 is 15 amino acids. The entire variable domain, with the rest obtained from reference TRBV7-9 and TRBJ1-6, is as follows: DTGVSQNPRHKITKRGQNVTFRCDPISEHNRLYWYRQTLGQGPEFLTYFQNEAQLEKSRLLSDRFSAERPKGSFSTLEIQRTEQGDSAMYLCASSPFDRSNSPLHFGNGTRLTVT.

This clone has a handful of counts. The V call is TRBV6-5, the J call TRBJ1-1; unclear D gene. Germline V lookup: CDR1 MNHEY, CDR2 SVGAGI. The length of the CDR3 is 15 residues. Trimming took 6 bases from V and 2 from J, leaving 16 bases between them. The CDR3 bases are TGTGCCAGCAGAATCCTCCCAGGATCAAACACTGAAGCTTTCTTT. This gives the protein CASRILPGSNTEAFF.

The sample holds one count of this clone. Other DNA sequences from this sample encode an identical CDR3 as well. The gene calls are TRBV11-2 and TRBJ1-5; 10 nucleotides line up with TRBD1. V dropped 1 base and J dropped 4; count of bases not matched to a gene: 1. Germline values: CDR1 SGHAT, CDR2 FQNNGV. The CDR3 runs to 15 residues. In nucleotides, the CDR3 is TGTGCCAGCAGCTTAGGGGACAGGGGTAATCAGCCCCAGCATTTT. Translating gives CASSLGDRGNQPQHF.

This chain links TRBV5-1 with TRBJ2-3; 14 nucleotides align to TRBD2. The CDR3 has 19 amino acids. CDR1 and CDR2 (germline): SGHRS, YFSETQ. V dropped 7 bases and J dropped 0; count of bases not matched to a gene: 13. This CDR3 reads CASELTSGGALASTDTQYF. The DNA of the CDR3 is TGCGCCAGCGAGCTGACTAGCGGGGGGGCCCTGGCTAGCACAGATACGCAGTATTTT. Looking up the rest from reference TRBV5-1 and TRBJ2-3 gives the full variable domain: KAGVTQTPRYLIKTRGQQVTLSCSPISGHRSVSWYQQTPGQGLQFLFEYFSETQRNKGNFPGRFSGRQFSNSRSEMNVSTLELGDSALYLCASELTSGGALASTDTQYFGPGTRLTVL.